The 8 T cell receptor beta chains below come from one sample, sequenced in a study of control samples from healthy donors and cancer patients. Data came from immunoSEQ multiplex PCR; TCRdb stores just in-frame clones and leaves some out. The data show 60,000 to 85,000 clones, with over 80% seen just once and 5% to 6.5% held by the top ten. Source material: blood. The receptors derive from a woman aged 60-70 years in good health.

The chain links TRBV28 to TRBJ2-3; 8 bases are shared with TRBD1. The CDR3 extends over 16 amino acids. Germline values: CDR1 MDHEN, CDR2 SYDVKM. The J segment lost 6 bases and the V segment lost 6 bases, leaving 14 bases of the junction unmatched. CDR3 sequence: CASSPPDRDGMDTQYF. The CDR3 DNA sequence: TGTGCCAGCAGCCCCCCGGACAGGGATGGCATGGATACGCAGTATTTT.

The V gene is TRBV30, the J gene TRBJ2-5; D assignment may be TRBD1 or TRBD2 (7 bases each). The V gene's germline CDR1 is GTSNPN and CDR2 SVGIG (reference sequence). V was cut by 4 bases and J by 5 bases, with 17 bases left in between. The CDR3 sequence is 14 residues long. CDR3 sequence: CAWNRAGGGETQYF. In DNA, the CDR3 is TGTGCCTGGAATCGTGCAGGGGGAGGGGAGACCCAGTACTTC.

J is TRBJ1-1 and V is TRBV27; D is perhaps TRBD1 (5 bases). Germline loops: CDR1 MNHEY, CDR2 SMNVEV (reference sequence). The CDR3 totals 14 residues. Deletions cut 8 bases from V and 5 bases from J, with 18 bases between. The CDR3 DNA sequence: TGTGCCAGCTCCTTAGGCGGGGGTGGGACTGAAGCTTTCTTT. It is translated as CASSLGGGGTEAFF.

The chain has TRBV19 and TRBJ2-5; 11 bases are shared with TRBD2. This CDR3 spans 14 amino acids. J lost 5 bases, V lost 5 bases, and 4 bases had no gene match. CDR1 and CDR2 (germline): LNHDA, SQIVND (reference sequence). CDR3 region: CASSGLAGRETQYF. CDR3 nucleotide sequence: TGTGCCAGTAGTGGACTAGCGGGTAGGGAGACCCAGTACTTC.

The J gene is TRBJ1-2, the V gene TRBV19, with TRBD1 identical over 7 bases. The junction had 5 bases not matched to a gene; V was cut back by 1 base and J by 3 bases. Germline V gives CDR1 LNHDA, CDR2 SQIVND (reference sequence). The CDR3 is 15 residues long. CDR3 region: CASSIGTTGDYGYTF. Here the CDR3 DNA reads TGTGCCAGTAGTATAGGGACTACAGGGGACTATGGCTACACCTTC. Together with reference TRBV19 and TRBJ1-2, the CDR3 gives the full variable domain: DGGITQSPKYLFRKEGQNVTLSCEQNLNHDAMYWYRQDPGQGLRLIYYSQIVNDFQKGDIAEGYSVSREKKESFPLTVTSAQKNPTAFYLCASSIGTTGDYGYTFGSGTRLTVV.

The V call is TRBV11-2, the J call TRBJ2-5; D uncertain. The CDR3 runs to 13 residues. The ends were cut back, 0 bases at V and 5 bases at J, with 7 bases in the middle. Germline CDR1 reads SGHAT; CDR2 reads FQNNGV. CDR3 loop: CASSLDDGETQYF. CDR3 sequence (DNA): TGTGCCAGCAGCTTAGATGATGGGGAGACCCAGTACTTC.

This chain links TRBV24-1 with TRBJ1-5; the match to TRBD1 covers 8 bases. The CDR3 runs 14 residues. From germline, CDR1 is KGHDR and CDR2 SFDVKD. V trimming: 9 bases; J trimming: 5 bases; junction bases outside the gene matches: 8. The CDR3 is CATGGETGDQPQHF. CDR3 in DNA: TGTGCCACCGGGGGGGAGACAGGGGATCAGCCCCAGCATTTT.

CDR3 nucleotides: TGTGCCAGCAGCTCGCCCGGGACTAGTTTACATGAGCAGTTCTTC. This codes for CASSSPGTSLHEQFF. The chain joins TRBV28 to TRBJ2-1; 8 positions match TRBD2. Germline lookup yields CDR1 MDHEN and CDR2 SYDVKM. The J segment lost 8 bases and the V segment lost 6 bases, leaving 12 bases of the junction unmatched. This CDR3 is 15 amino acids long.